This entry lists 2 T cell receptor beta chains sequenced from one sample in a study of response to subunit inactivated influenza vaccine. TCRdb independently ran MiXCR on the RT-PCR reads; one entry per CDR3 protein. The data hold 600,000 to 850,000 distinct CDR3 sequences, with approximately 15% observed a single time. This sample comprised PBMCs from blood, obtained approximately 15 days before vaccination. Every receptor here comes from a man over 45 who received an inactivated influenza vaccine.

J is TRBJ2-7 and V is TRBV9; D is perhaps TRBD2 (6 bases). This CDR3 is 14 amino acids long. Germline V gene sequence: CDR1 SGDLS, CDR2 YYNGEE. The germline V and J ends were trimmed by 0 bases and 2 bases, with 9 bases remaining between them. The CDR3 region has the DNA TGTGCCAGCAGCGTAGGTGGAGGGCCCTACGAGCAGTACTTC. Protein sequence: CASSVGGGPYEQYF.

This clonotype has only a few counts. The V gene is TRBV27, the J gene TRBJ2-7; 11 positions match TRBD1. The CDR3 is made up of 15 amino acids. Looked up from germline, CDR1 is MNHEY and CDR2 is SMNVEV (reference sequence). After removal of 0 bases from V and 5 bases from J, the junction contained 3 bases not matched to a gene. The CDR3 loop is CASSLSGTGGNEQYF. The CDR3 region has the DNA TGTGCCAGCAGTTTATCCGGGACAGGGGGTAACGAGCAGTACTTC.